This T cell receptor beta chain was sequenced during a study of shared clonotypes between healthy human individuals. Study-level results: Among non-shared clonotypes, generation probabilities were lower than among those shared by all four donors. Larger estimated richness was generally recorded for naive subsets relative to memory subsets. Some naive CD4 clonotypes, 5% to 5.5%, turned up in common across a handful of donors. Rarefaction demonstrated incomplete sorted-subset sequencing despite large depth.

This CDR3 has 17 residues. With 3 bases removed from V and 2 bases from J, the gap between germline ends came to 19 bases. Germline assignment: CDR1 SGHTS and CDR2 YDEGEE. Notes on this clone: The antigen remains undetermined.

Profiling relied on immunoSEQ multiplex PCR, and the TCRdb table lists in-frame clones only, not all of them. The sample gives around 2.5 million clones, 80% to 95% of which show up once; approximately 0.37% is in the top ten. The receptor's source is a man between 18 and 35 years old in good health. Some clones in this sample may be carry-over from other donors' samples. The rearrangement joins TRBV5-8 to TRBJ2-3; D uncertain. The specimen sequenced was naive CD4+ T cells from PBMCs. Subset described: CD45RA+ positively selected. CDR3 region: CASSSPRWEWDTDTQYF. The DNA of the CDR3 is TGTGCCAGCAGCTCACCTCGTTGGGAATGGGACACAGATACGCAGTATTTT.